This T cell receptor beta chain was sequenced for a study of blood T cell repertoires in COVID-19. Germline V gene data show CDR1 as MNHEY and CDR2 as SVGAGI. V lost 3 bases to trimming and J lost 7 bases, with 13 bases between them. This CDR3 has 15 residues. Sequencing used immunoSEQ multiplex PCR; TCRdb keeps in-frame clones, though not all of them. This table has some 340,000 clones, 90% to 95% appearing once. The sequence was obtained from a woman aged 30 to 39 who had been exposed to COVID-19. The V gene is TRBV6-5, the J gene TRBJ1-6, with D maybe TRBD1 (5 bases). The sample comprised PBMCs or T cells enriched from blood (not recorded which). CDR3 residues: CASSYQGRDNSPLHF. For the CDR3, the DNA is TGTGCCAGCAGTTATCAGGGTAGAGACAATTCACCCCTCCACTTT.